This T cell receptor beta chain was captured in a study of control samples from healthy donors and cancer patients (TCRdb year 2020). The CDR3 contains 11 residues, cysteine and phenylalanine counted. CDR3 DNA only is kept here, 33 bases in frame from base 1. In the case of this clone: The clone's antigen remains unknown. Nothing much larger sits one base from this clone, and base qualities are not available.

Libraries were constructed by the immunoSEQ multiplex PCR assay. Held by TCRdb, this immuneACCESS table contains in-frame sequences only and omits some clones. Under half of the omission traces to an unresolved V gene where checked; the cause of the rest is unknown. This sample holds fewer than 200,000 clones; about 91% were observed only once. Roughly 5.3% of the sample is in the top ten clones. The sequenced material came from blood. The sequence was collected from a woman aged 25 to 39 in good health. The rearranged segments are TRBV21-1 and TRBJ1-1. TRBV21-1 is deemed a pseudogene. The DNA sequence follows: TGTGCCAGCAGCAAAGCTAGTGAAGCTTTCTTT. It specifies CASSKASEAFF.